A single sample gave rise to the 22 T cell receptor beta chains below, sequenced in a study of T cells in narcolepsy. Measured with immunoSEQ multiplex PCR; TCRdb has only the in-frame clones, and not every one. The sample yields approximately 25,000 clones, 75% to 85% seen once. The specimen was memory (CD45RA-) CD4+ T cells from blood. Receptors originate from a human donor in good health.

The rearrangement uses TRBV7-3 and TRBJ2-1; D may be TRBD2 (6 bases). Deletions cut 1 base from V and 7 bases from J, with 17 bases between. CDR1 and CDR2 from the germline V gene are SGHTA and FQGTGA. This CDR3 contains 16 residues. The CDR3 sequence is CASSLKPEGLGNEQFF. The CDR3 region has the DNA TGTGCCAGCAGCTTAAAGCCGGAGGGGTTGGGTAATGAGCAGTTCTTC.

The gene calls are TRBV19 and TRBJ1-1; TRBD1 aligns across 10 bases. The CDR3 consists of 15 residues. The ends lost 7 bases at V and 2 bases at J; junction bases unmatched: 7. Looked up from germline, CDR1 is LNHDA and CDR2 is SQIVND (reference sequence). Here the CDR3 DNA reads TGTGCCAGTAAGAGGACAGGGGGTGATAACACTGAAGCTTTCTTT. The encoded protein is CASKRTGGDNTEAFF.

This chain's CDR3 is CASRSTGSRQETQYF. CDR3 sequence (DNA): TGTGCCAGCAGGTCGACAGGGAGTAGACAAGAGACCCAGTACTTC. V usage is TRBV7-9 and J usage is TRBJ2-5, with TRBD1 matching 7 bases. The V gene's germline CDR1 is SEHNR and CDR2 FQNEAQ (reference sequence). Unmatched junction bases numbered 9, after V lost 6 bases and J lost 2 bases. CDR3 size: 15 residues.

This chain connects TRBV25-1 to TRBJ1-4; D possibly corresponds to TRBD1 (6 bases). This CDR3 is 16 amino acids long. Per the germline V gene, CDR1 is MGHDK and CDR2 is SYGVNS. V was pared by 2 bases and J by 3 bases, with 13 bases between. CDR3 nucleotides: TGTGCCAGCAGTGAAGTACGGGGGCTTTCTAATGAAAAACTGTTTTTT. It specifies CASSEVRGLSNEKLFF.

The CDR3 is CASRGGGSTGELFF. The DNA of the CDR3 is TGTGCCAGCAGGGGCGGGGGGTCGACCGGGGAGCTGTTTTTT. The rearrangement uses TRBV25-1 and TRBJ2-2; the match to TRBD2 covers 8 bases. Per germline, CDR1 MGHDK and CDR2 SYGVNS. The CDR3 extends over 14 amino acids. V lost 6 bases and J lost 5; bases outside the gene matches: 5.

Details on this clone: Its ends do not fully match the called genes, so a read error is possible. The V and J genes are TRBV15 and TRBJ2-1; the match to TRBD2 covers 7 bases. Germline V gene data show CDR1 as LNHNV and CDR2 as YYDKDF (reference sequence). The CDR3 runs to 15 residues. The CDR3 coding sequence is TGTGCCACCAGCAGGGCGGGGAGGGAGGTCAATGAGCGGTTCTTC. Translating gives CATSRAGREVNERFF.

This chain links TRBV2 with TRBJ1-2; maybe TRBD1 (6 bases). This CDR3 contains 14 residues. The germline gives CDR1 SNHLY, CDR2 FYNNEI. V was clipped by 6 bases and J by 7 bases, with 18 bases between them. The CDR3 region has the DNA TGTGCCAGCAGGGGCCTACAGGGATTCTTTGGCTACACCTTC. Protein: CASRGLQGFFGYTF.

This clone was seen only a few times. The chain couples TRBV2 to TRBJ2-7; 10 nucleotides agree with TRBD1. The CDR3 is made up of 19 amino acids. V lost 1 base to trimming and J lost 4 bases; unmatched junction nucleotides: 16. Germline CDR1 reads SNHLY; CDR2 reads FYNNEI. CDR3 loop: CASSEDYWWRGQGRYEQYF. CDR3 nucleotide sequence: TGTGCCAGCAGTGAAGACTACTGGTGGAGGGGACAGGGGAGGTACGAGCAGTACTTC.

The chain links TRBV29-1 to TRBJ2-3, with 9 bases fitting TRBD2. From germline, CDR1 is SQVTM and CDR2 ANQGSEA. With V trimmed by 4 bases and J by 1 base, 3 bases remained unmatched. This CDR3 comprises 14 residues. CDR3 amino acids: CSVAVAGGTDTQYF. In nucleotides, the CDR3 is TGCAGCGTTGCTGTAGCGGGGGGCACAGATACGCAGTATTTT.

V and J are TRBV11-1 and TRBJ2-7, with a tentative D call TRBD2 (6 bases). Germline V lookup: CDR1 SGHAT, CDR2 FQDESV (reference sequence). The CDR3 is 14 amino acids. The V and J ends lost 3 bases and 0 bases respectively, with 9 bases between them. The CDR3 sequence: CASSFRGYSYEQYF. CDR3 coding DNA: TGTGCCAGCAGCTTCCGGGGGTACTCCTACGAGCAGTACTTC.

The chain combines TRBV6-1 with TRBJ2-1, with 9 positions matching TRBD1. The CDR3 extends over 15 amino acids. Unmatched junction bases numbered 4, after V lost 4 bases and J lost 3 bases. Germline assignment: CDR1 MNHNS and CDR2 SASEGT. CDR3 protein: CASSGRQGVYNEQFF. In DNA, the CDR3 is TGTGCCAGCAGTGGTAGACAGGGGGTCTACAATGAGCAGTTCTTC.

The chain uses TRBV6-5 and TRBJ2-3; TRBD2 matches at 7 bases. Germline values: CDR1 MNHEY, CDR2 SVGAGI. The CDR3 runs 14 residues. V lost 6 bases, J lost 5 bases, and 8 bases stayed unmatched. The CDR3 protein is CASRRGGSGDTQYF. Here the CDR3 DNA reads TGTGCCAGCAGGAGAGGCGGGAGTGGAGATACGCAGTATTTT.

This rearrangement joins TRBV7-9 to TRBJ2-3; the match to TRBD2 covers 10 bases. CDR1 is SEHNR, CDR2 FQNEAQ, per germline (reference sequence). V dropped 5 bases and J dropped 1; count of bases not matched to a gene: 9. The CDR3 runs to 17 residues. CDR3 bases: TGTGCCAGCAGCCAGCCCGGGCTAGCGGGGGGCACAGATACGCAGTATTTT. Translating gives CASSQPGLAGGTDTQYF.

This sequence joins TRBV5-5 and TRBJ2-3, with D tentatively TRBD2 (5 bases). Germline V gene sequence: CDR1 SGHKS, CDR2 YYEKEE (reference sequence). The V gene lost 0 bases and the J gene lost 12 bases, with 11 bases spanning the gap. There are 12 residues in the CDR3. Written as DNA, the CDR3 is TGTGCCAGCAGCTTGGATCGGACTTCCCAGTATTTT. This codes for CASSLDRTSQYF. The full variable domain, rest sourced from reference TRBV5-5 and TRBJ2-3, is DAGVTQSPTHLIKTRGQQVTLRCSPISGHKSVSWYQQVLGQGPQFIFQYYEKEERGRGNFPDRFSARQFPNYSSELNVNALLLGDSALYLCASSLDRTSQYFGPGTRLTVL.

This chain links TRBV15 with TRBJ2-5, with no clear D. This CDR3 has 13 amino acids. CDR1 and CDR2 (germline): LNHNV, YYDKDF (reference sequence). V lost 3 bases and J 1 base, leaving 6 bases between the germline ends. CDR3 loop: CATSRVAQETQYF. CDR3 DNA sequence: TGTGCCACCAGCAGGGTGGCCCAAGAGACCCAGTACTTC.

CDR3 protein: CASSYGDTGGYTF. The CDR3, as DNA: TGTGCCAGCAGTTACGGGGACACCGGGGGCTACACCTTC. The chain is built from TRBV7-9 and TRBJ1-2, with D perhaps matching TRBD1 (6 bases). Germline V lookup: CDR1 SEHNR, CDR2 FQNEAQ (reference sequence). CDR3 size: 13 residues. V lost 6 bases and J lost 8, with 16 bases in between.

The chain couples TRBV5-1 to TRBJ2-7; D may match TRBD1 or TRBD2 (5 bases each). CDR3 length: 14 residues. The V end lost 4 bases, the J end lost 3 bases, and 14 bases lay between the germline ends. Germline lookup yields CDR1 SGHRS and CDR2 YFSETQ. The CDR3 DNA reads as TGCGCCAGCAGCACCCGGGGTGGGGGCTACGAGCAGTACTTC. It specifies CASSTRGGGYEQYF.

The CDR3 DNA follows: TGTGCCAGCAGCTTAGCGTACAGGGGTGTCACTGAAGCTTTCTTT. Residues: CASSLAYRGVTEAFF. J is TRBJ1-1 and V is TRBV7-2, with TRBD1 matching over 7 bases. The CDR3 totals 15 residues. V gave up 0 bases and J gave up 4 bases; unmatched junction bases: 5. Germline CDR1 SGHTA, CDR2 FQGNSA. The variable domain in full, completed from reference TRBV7-2 and TRBJ1-1, reads GAGVSQSPSNKVTEKGKDVELRCDPISGHTALYWYRQSLGQGLEFLIYFQGNSAPDKSGLPSDRFSAERTGGSVSTLTIQRTQQEDSAVYLCASSLAYRGVTEAFFGQGTRLTVV.

This clone was counted between two and nine times. The gene calls are TRBV5-1 and TRBJ2-7; maybe TRBD1 (5 bases). CDR3 length equals 14 residues. The germline V gene encodes CDR1 SGHRS and CDR2 YFSETQ. The V and J ends lost 1 base and 2 bases respectively, with 10 bases between them. The CDR3 bases are TGCGCCAGCAGCTTGCAGGGTACACCCTACGAGCAGTACTTC. This translates into CASSLQGTPYEQYF.

The rearrangement joins TRBV5-1 to TRBJ2-3; D perhaps matches TRBD1 (5 bases). The germline V and J ends were trimmed by 6 bases and 4 bases, with 18 bases remaining between them. Germline CDR1 reads SGHRS; CDR2 reads YFSETQ. The CDR3 has 15 residues. As DNA, the CDR3 is TGCGCCAGCAAAAGGTGGGGCTCCCCTGCAGATACGCAGTATTTT. This gives the protein CASKRWGSPADTQYF.

This clone was detected a few times. The J gene is TRBJ2-7, the V gene TRBV19; D unresolved. Germline V CDR1 and CDR2: LNHDA, SQIVND (reference sequence). The CDR3 length is 13 residues. Trimming pared 4 bases from V and 3 bases from J, leaving 10 bases between. The chain's CDR3 is CASSRGRNYEQYF. The CDR3 coding sequence is TGTGCCAGTAGTAGAGGCAGAAACTACGAGCAGTACTTC.

The chain uses TRBV18 and TRBJ1-2; TRBD1 might be the D (5 bases). The CDR3 consists of 14 residues. Trimming pared 1 base from V and 3 bases from J, leaving 9 bases between. Germline CDR1 is KGHSH and CDR2 is LQKENI. The CDR3 DNA reads TGTGCCAGCTCACCACGGACATCTTACTATGGCTACACCTTC. Its protein product is CASSPRTSYYGYTF.